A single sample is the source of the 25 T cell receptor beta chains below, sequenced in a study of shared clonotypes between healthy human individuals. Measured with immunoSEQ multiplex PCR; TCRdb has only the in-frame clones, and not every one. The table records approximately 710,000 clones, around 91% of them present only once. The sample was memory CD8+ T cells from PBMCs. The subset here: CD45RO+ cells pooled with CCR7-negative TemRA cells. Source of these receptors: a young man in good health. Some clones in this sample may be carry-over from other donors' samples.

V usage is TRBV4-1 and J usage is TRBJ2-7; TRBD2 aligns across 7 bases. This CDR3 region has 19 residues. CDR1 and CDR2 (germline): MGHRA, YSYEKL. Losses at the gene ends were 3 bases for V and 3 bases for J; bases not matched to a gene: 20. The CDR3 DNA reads TGCGCCAGCAGCCAGGGAAGTCAGGATGTAGCGGGCCTTTTCTACGAGCAGTACTTC. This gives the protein CASSQGSQDVAGLFYEQYF.

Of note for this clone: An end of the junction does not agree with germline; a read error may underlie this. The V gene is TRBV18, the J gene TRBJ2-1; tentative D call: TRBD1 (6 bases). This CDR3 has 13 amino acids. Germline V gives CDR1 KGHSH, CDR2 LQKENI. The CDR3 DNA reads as TGTGCCAGCTCAGATCCTACAGGGACCCCTTCGCTCTTC. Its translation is CASSDPTGTPSLF.

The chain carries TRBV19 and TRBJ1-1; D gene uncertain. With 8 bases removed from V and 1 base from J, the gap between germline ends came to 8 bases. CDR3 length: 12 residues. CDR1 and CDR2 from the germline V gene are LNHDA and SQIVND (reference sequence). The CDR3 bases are TGTGCCAGTTTTACACAGAACACTGAAGCTTTCTTT. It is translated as CASFTQNTEAFF. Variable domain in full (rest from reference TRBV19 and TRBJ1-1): DGGITQSPKYLFRKEGQNVTLSCEQNLNHDAMYWYRQDPGQGLRLIYYSQIVNDFQKGDIAEGYSVSREKKESFPLTVTSAQKNPTAFYLCASFTQNTEAFFGQGTRLTVV.

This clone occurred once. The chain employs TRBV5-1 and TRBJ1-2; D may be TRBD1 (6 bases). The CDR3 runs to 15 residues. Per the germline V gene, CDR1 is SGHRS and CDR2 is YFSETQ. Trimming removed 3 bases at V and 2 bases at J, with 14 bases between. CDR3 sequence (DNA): TGCGCCAGCAGCTGGACCTCGGGGGCAAACTATGGCTACACCTTC. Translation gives CASSWTSGANYGYTF.

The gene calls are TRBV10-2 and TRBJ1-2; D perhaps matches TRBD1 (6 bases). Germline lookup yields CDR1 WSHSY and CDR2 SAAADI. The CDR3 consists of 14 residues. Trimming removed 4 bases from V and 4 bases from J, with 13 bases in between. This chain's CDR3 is CASSANWTVYGYTF. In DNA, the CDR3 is TGCGCCAGCAGTGCCAATTGGACAGTCTATGGCTACACCTTC.

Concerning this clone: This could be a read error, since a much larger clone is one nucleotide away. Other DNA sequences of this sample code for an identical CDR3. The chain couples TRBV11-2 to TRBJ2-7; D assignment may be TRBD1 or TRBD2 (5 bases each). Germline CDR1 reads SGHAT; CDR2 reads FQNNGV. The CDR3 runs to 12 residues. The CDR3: CASSLGHAGRDF. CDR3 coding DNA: TGTGCCAGCAGCTTAGGTCACGCAGGGCGGGACTTC.

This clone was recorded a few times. The CDR3 protein is CASSPSAGVVDEQFF. CDR3 bases: TGTGCCAGCAGTCCTAGCGCGGGAGTCGTGGATGAGCAGTTCTTC. The V and J genes are TRBV6-4 and TRBJ2-1; 7 bases align to TRBD2. The CDR3 is made up of 15 amino acids. V was clipped by 5 bases and J by 8 bases; unmatched bases: 12. CDR1 and CDR2 (germline): MRHNA, SNTAGT.

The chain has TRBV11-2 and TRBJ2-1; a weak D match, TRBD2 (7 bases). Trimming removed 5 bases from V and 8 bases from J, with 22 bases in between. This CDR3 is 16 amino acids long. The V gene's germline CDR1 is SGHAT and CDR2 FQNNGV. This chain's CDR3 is CASSVSRTRGGHEQFF. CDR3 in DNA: TGTGCCAGCAGCGTGAGTCGTACAAGGGGGGGCCATGAGCAGTTCTTC.

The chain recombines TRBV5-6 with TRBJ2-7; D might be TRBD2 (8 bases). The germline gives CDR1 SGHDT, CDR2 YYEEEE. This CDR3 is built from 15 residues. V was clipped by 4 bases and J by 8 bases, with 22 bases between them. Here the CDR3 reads CASSREGYQGVQQYF. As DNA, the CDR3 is TGTGCCAGCAGCCGGGAGGGTTATCAGGGGGTACAGCAGTACTTC.

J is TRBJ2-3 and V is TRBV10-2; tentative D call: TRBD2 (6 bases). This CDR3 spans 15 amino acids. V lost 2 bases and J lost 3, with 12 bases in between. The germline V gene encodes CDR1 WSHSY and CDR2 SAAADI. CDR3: CASSEVGAGTDTQYF. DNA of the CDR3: TGCGCCAGCAGTGAGGTCGGCGCGGGAACAGATACGCAGTATTTT.

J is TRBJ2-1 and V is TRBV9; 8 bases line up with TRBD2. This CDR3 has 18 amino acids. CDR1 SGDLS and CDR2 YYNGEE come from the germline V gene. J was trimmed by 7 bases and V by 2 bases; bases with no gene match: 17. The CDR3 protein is CASSVFSGAGDLANEQFF. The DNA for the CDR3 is TGTGCCAGCAGCGTCTTCAGTGGAGCGGGAGACCTCGCGAATGAGCAGTTCTTC.

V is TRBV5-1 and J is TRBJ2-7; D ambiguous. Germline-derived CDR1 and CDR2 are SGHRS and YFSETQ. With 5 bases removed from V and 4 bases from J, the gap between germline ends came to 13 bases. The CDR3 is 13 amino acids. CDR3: CASRVEAPYEQYF. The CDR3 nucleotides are TGCGCCAGCAGGGTTGAGGCGCCATACGAGCAGTACTTC. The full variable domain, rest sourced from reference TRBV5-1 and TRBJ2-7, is KAGVTQTPRYLIKTRGQQVTLSCSPISGHRSVSWYQQTPGQGLQFLFEYFSETQRNKGNFPGRFSGRQFSNSRSEMNVSTLELGDSALYLCASRVEAPYEQYFGPGTRLTVT.

The CDR3 sequence: CASSSTGILNTEAFF. CDR3 sequence (DNA): TGTGCCAGCAGCTCGACAGGGATCTTAAACACTGAAGCTTTCTTT. The chain carries TRBV13 and TRBJ1-1, with 7 nucleotides matching TRBD1. CDR1 PRHDT and CDR2 FYEKMQ come from the germline V gene (reference sequence). Trimming removed 4 bases from V and 2 bases from J; junction bases left unmatched: 7. The CDR3 sequence is 15 residues long.

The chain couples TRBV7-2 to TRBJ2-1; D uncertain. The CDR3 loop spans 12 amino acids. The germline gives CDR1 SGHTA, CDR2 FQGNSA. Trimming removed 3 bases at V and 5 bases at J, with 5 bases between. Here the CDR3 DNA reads TGTGCCAGCAGCTTTTCCCACAATGAGCAGTTCTTC. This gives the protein CASSFSHNEQFF.

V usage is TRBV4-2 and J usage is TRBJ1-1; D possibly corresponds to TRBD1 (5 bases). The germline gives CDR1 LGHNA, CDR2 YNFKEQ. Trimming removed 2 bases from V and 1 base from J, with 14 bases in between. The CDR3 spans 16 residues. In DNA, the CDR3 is TGTGCCAGCAGCCAACGGTTCGGGGGGACGAACACTGAAGCTTTCTTT. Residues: CASSQRFGGTNTEAFF.

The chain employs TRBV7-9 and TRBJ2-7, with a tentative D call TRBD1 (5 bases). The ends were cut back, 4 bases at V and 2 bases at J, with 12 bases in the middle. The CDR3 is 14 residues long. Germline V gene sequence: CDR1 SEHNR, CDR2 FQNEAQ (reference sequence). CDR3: CASSSRQSPYEQYF. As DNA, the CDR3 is TGTGCCAGCAGCTCCCGACAGTCACCCTACGAGCAGTACTTC.

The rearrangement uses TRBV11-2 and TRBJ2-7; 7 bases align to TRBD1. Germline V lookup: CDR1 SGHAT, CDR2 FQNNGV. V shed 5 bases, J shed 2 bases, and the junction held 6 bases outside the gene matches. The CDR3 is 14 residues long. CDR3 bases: TGTGCCAGCAGCGCGTCGCAGGGGGCCTACGAGCAGTACTTC. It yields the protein CASSASQGAYEQYF.

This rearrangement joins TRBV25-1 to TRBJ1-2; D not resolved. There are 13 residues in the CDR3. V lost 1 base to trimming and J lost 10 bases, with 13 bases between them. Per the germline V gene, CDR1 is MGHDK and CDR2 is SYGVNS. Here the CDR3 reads CASSEFVLGVYTF. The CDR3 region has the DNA TGTGCCAGCAGTGAATTTGTTCTGGGCGTCTACACCTTC.

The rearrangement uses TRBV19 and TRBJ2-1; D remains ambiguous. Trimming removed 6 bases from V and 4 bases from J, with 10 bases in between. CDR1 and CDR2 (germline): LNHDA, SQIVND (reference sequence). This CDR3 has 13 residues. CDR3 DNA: TGTGCCAGTAGCCCGACTGGTTACAATGAGCAGTTCTTC. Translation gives CASSPTGYNEQFF.

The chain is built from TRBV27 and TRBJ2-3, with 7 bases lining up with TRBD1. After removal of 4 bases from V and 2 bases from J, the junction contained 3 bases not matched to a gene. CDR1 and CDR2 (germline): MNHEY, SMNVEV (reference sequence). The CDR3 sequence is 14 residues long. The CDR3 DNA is TGTGCCAGCAGTTCCAGGGGGACCACAGATACGCAGTATTTT. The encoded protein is CASSSRGTTDTQYF.

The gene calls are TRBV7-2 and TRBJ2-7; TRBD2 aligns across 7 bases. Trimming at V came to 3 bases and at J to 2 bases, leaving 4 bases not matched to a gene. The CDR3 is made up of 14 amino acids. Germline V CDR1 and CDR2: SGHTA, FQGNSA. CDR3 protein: CASSFSGLPYEQYF. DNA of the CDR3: TGTGCCAGCAGCTTTTCGGGACTACCCTACGAGCAGTACTTC.

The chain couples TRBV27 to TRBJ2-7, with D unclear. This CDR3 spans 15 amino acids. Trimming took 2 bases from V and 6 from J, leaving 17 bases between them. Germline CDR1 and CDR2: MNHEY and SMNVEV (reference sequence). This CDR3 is CASSLRRPVGTEQYF. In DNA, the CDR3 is TGTGCCAGCAGTTTAAGGAGACCAGTGGGTACCGAGCAGTACTTC.

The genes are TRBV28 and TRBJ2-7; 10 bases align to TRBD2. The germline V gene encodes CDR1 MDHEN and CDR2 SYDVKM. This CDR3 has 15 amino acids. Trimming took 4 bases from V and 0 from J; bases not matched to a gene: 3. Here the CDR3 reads CASSSWTSGSYEQYF. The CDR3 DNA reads TGTGCCAGCAGTTCTTGGACTAGCGGCTCCTACGAGCAGTACTTC.

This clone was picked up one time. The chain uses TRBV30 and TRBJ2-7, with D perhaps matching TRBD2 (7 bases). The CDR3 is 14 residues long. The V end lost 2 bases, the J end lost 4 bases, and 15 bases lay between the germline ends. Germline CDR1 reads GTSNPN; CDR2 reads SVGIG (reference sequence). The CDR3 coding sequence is TGTGCCTGGAGTTCTGGGGGGGGCCTTTACGAGCAGTACTTC. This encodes CAWSSGGGLYEQYF.

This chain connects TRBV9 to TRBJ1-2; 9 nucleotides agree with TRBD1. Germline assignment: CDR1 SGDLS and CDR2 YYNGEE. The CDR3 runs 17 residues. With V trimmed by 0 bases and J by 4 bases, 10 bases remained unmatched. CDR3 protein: CASSVDPPGQGIYGYTF. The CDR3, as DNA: TGTGCCAGCAGCGTAGATCCTCCAGGACAGGGGATCTATGGCTACACCTTC.